What follows are 21 T cell receptor beta chains derived from one specimen sequenced in a study of T cells after posttransplantation cyclophosphamide. TCRdb's table, derived via immunoSEQ multiplex PCR, lists solely in-frame clones and lacks some. The sample presents approximately 2,500 clones, none singletons. Cyclophosphamide on days +3 and +4 followed busulfan-fludarabine conditioning and a marrow graft. The material was PBMCs, obtained after an allogeneic stem cell transplant with post-transplant cyclophosphamide. The receptors were gathered from a female patient in her 60s who received an allogeneic stem cell transplant from an unrelated donor, was CMV-positive, and had acute GVHD only. Some T cells may be the graft donor's.

This clone was picked up many times. This CDR3 reads CASSQVRGREAREQYF. DNA for the CDR3: TGTGCCAGCAGCCAAGTCAGGGGCAGGGAGGCTCGCGAGCAGTACTTC. The chain is built from TRBV14 and TRBJ2-7; TRBD1 or TRBD2 may be the D gene (6 bases each). The germline V and J ends were trimmed by 1 base and 6 bases, with 19 bases remaining between them. The CDR3 extends over 16 amino acids. The germline V gene has CDR1 SGHDN and CDR2 FVKESK.

This clone has ten or more counts. The CDR3 is CASSRLRGAYEQYF. The CDR3 DNA is TGTGCCAGCAGCCGATTACGGGGGGCCTACGAGCAGTACTTC. The chain couples TRBV28 to TRBJ2-7; 7 bases agree with TRBD2. The CDR3 totals 14 residues. J was trimmed by 2 bases and V by 6 bases; bases with no gene match: 7. CDR1 is MDHEN, CDR2 SYDVKM, per germline.

This clone was seen many times. The chain recombines TRBV18 with TRBJ1-1; TRBD1 aligns across 7 bases. The germline CDR1 and CDR2 sequences are KGHSH and LQKENI. The CDR3 extends over 12 amino acids. Trimming cost V 3 bases and J 7 bases; bases outside gene matches: 2. This chain's CDR3 is CASSPDRIEAFF. CDR3 DNA sequence: TGTGCCAGCTCACCGGACAGGATTGAAGCTTTCTTT.

This clone was counted many times. The chain carries TRBV6-2 or TRBV6-3 and TRBJ2-7; 7 nucleotides agree with TRBD1. Germline V gene data show CDR1 as MNHEY and CDR2 as SVGEGT. J gave up 7 bases and V 4 bases, and 10 bases lay outside the gene matches. The CDR3 runs to 14 residues. DNA for the CDR3: TGTGCCAGCAGTTGGCGCTACACAGGGGATGAGCAGTACTTC. This encodes CASSWRYTGDEQYF.

Many counts were recorded for this clone. V gene TRBV6-4 combines with J gene TRBJ2-2; TRBD2 aligns across 10 bases. Germline loops: CDR1 MRHNA, CDR2 SNTAGT. This CDR3 contains 15 residues. J lost 6 bases, V lost 10 bases, and 11 bases had no gene match. The CDR3 region has the DNA TGTGCCACTCGTCCGGCTAGCGGGGGATCCGGGGAGCTGTTTTTT. Amino acid sequence: CATRPASGGSGELFF.

The table lists this clone with many counts. The chain links TRBV2 to TRBJ2-3; TRBD2 agrees at 10 bases. V shed 3 bases, J shed 2 bases, and the junction held 14 bases outside the gene matches. Germline CDR1 and CDR2: SNHLY and FYNNEI. CDR3 size: 19 residues. The CDR3 loop reads CASSDWADLLAGDTDTQYF. CDR3 DNA sequence: TGTGCCAGCAGTGATTGGGCCGACCTTCTAGCGGGGGACACAGATACGCAGTATTTT. Variable domain in full (rest from reference TRBV2 and TRBJ2-3): EPEVTQTPSHQVTQMGQEVILRCVPISNHLYFYWYRQILGQKVEFLVSFYNNEISEKSEIFDDQFSVERPDGSNFTLKIRSTKLEDSAMYFCASSDWADLLAGDTDTQYFGPGTRLTVL.

This clone is medium-sized. This rearrangement joins TRBV6-5 to TRBJ1-4; 8 bases map to TRBD1. The CDR3 sequence is 16 residues long. The V segment lost 2 bases and the J segment 3 bases; nucleotides outside the gene matches: 5. The germline gives CDR1 MNHEY, CDR2 SVGAGI. CDR3 in DNA: TGTGCCAGCAGTTACCTCGGACAGGGTTCTAATGAAAAACTGTTTTTT. Translation: CASSYLGQGSNEKLFF.

The chain couples TRBV19 to TRBJ1-5; TRBD1 might be the D (6 bases). The CDR3 contains 14 residues. The germline V gene encodes CDR1 LNHDA and CDR2 SQIVND (reference sequence). Trimming stripped 3 bases from V and 5 bases from J, with 11 bases between. The chain's CDR3 is CASSILSGDQPQHF. CDR3 DNA: TGTGCCAGTAGTATTTTATCAGGGGATCAGCCCCAGCATTTT.

This clone was observed at least ten times. The rearrangement joins TRBV6-5 to TRBJ2-7; no clear D gene. The V gene's germline CDR1 is MNHEY and CDR2 SVGAGI. V dropped 2 bases and J dropped 1 base, with 15 bases sitting between them. The CDR3 runs to 16 residues. The CDR3 nucleotides read TGTGCCAGCAGTTACCGGAATCTCGGCGGATCCTACGAGCAGTACTTC. It codes for CASSYRNLGGSYEQYF.

This clone qualifies as medium-sized (0.01 to 0.1%). The chain couples TRBV10-3 to TRBJ2-7, with 7 bases that match TRBD1. The V segment lost 8 bases and the J segment 1 base; nucleotides outside the gene matches: 5. The germline gives CDR1 ENHRY, CDR2 SYGVKD. This CDR3 spans 13 amino acids. The CDR3 reads CAIRQGPSYEQYF. DNA of the CDR3: TGTGCCATCCGACAGGGCCCTTCCTACGAGCAGTACTTC.

This clone has ten or more counts. The V call is TRBV9, the J call TRBJ2-1; D call uncertain. The CDR3 contains 16 residues. The germline V and J ends were trimmed by 0 bases and 6 bases, with 16 bases remaining between them. The V gene's germline CDR1 is SGDLS and CDR2 YYNGEE. For the CDR3, the DNA is TGTGCCAGCAGCGTAGTGGCGGTCGGGTTTGGCAATGAGCAGTTCTTC. Translation: CASSVVAVGFGNEQFF.

This clone was seen ten or more times. The chain has TRBV11-3 and TRBJ1-1; no clear D gene. The CDR3 length is 13 residues. The germline gives CDR1 SGHNT, CDR2 YENEEA. Trimming pared 0 bases from V and 5 bases from J, leaving 7 bases between. The CDR3 nucleotides are TGTGCCAGCAGCTTAGATTTGTCGACTGAAGCTTTCTTT. Translation gives CASSLDLSTEAFF.

By share, this clone counts as medium-sized. A junction end diverges from the germline sequence, so it may reflect a read error. V gene TRBV5-1 combines with J gene TRBJ2-1, with D perhaps TRBD2 (6 bases). Germline V gene lookup returns CDR1 SGHRS and CDR2 YFSETQ. This CDR3 region has 15 residues. This CDR3 is CASSLERAKNNQQFF. The DNA for the CDR3 is TGCGCCAGCAGCTTGGAGCGGGCGAAGAACAATCAGCAGTTCTTC.

This clone was detected ten times or more. The chain employs TRBV6-6 and TRBJ2-3, with 7 bases identical to TRBD2. This CDR3 has 14 amino acids. Germline trimming cut 5 bases from V and 5 bases from J; bases unmatched to any gene: 7. Germline CDR1 reads MNHNY; CDR2 reads SVGAGI (reference sequence). The CDR3 region is CASSQPGGVDTQYF. The CDR3 nucleotides read TGTGCCAGCAGTCAACCTGGGGGGGTAGATACGCAGTATTTT.

This clone was seen many times. The chain combines TRBV6-2 or TRBV6-3 with TRBJ2-2; tentative D call: TRBD1 (6 bases). Trimming pared 6 bases from V and 3 bases from J, leaving 20 bases between. CDR3 size: 17 residues. Germline CDR1 MNHEY, CDR2 SVGEGT. Here the CDR3 reads CASRDTLYGQYTGELFF. CDR3 coding DNA: TGTGCCAGCAGAGACACCCTCTACGGACAGTACACCGGGGAGCTGTTTTTT.

This clone was seen repeatedly, ten times or more. V usage is TRBV5-4 and J usage is TRBJ2-3; D is ambiguous. CDR3 length: 16 residues. Trimming removed 1 base from V and 8 bases from J, with 20 bases in between. Germline V gene data show CDR1 as SGHNT and CDR2 as YYREEE (reference sequence). The CDR3 coding sequence is TGTGCCAGCAGCTTGAACCCAGCCCGAGGCGGCCGTACGCAGTATTTT. Residues: CASSLNPARGGRTQYF.

This clone was seen at least ten times. The V gene is TRBV19, the J gene TRBJ2-2; 8 positions agree with TRBD2. The V gene end was trimmed by 5 bases and the J gene end by 5 bases; junction bases not matched to a gene: 7. The length of the CDR3 is 15 residues. Per germline, CDR1 LNHDA and CDR2 SQIVND (reference sequence). The DNA for the CDR3 is TGTGCCAGTAGTCCTCTAGCGGGTGGGACCGGGGAGCTGTTTTTT. This codes for CASSPLAGGTGELFF.

This clone has at least ten counts. Other nucleotide sequences from this sample produce the same CDR3. This rearrangement joins TRBV19 to TRBJ1-2; D unresolved. Germline V gene lookup returns CDR1 LNHDA and CDR2 SQIVND (reference sequence). The germline V and J ends were trimmed by 3 bases and 5 bases, with 7 bases remaining between them. The CDR3 contains 12 residues. The DNA of the CDR3 is TGTGCCAGTAGTATTTCGGTATATGGCTACACCTTC. This gives the protein CASSISVYGYTF.

Judged by abundance, this clone is medium-sized. The chain couples TRBV6-2 or TRBV6-3 to TRBJ1-5; D remains ambiguous. Trimming removed 5 bases from V and 2 bases from J, with 13 bases in between. Looked up from germline, CDR1 is MNHEY and CDR2 is SVGEGT. This CDR3 comprises 15 residues. CDR3 sequence reads: CASSQPAQGNQPQHF. DNA for the CDR3: TGTGCCAGCAGTCAACCGGCCCAGGGCAATCAGCCCCAGCATTTT.

In its sample, this clone was seen a few times. A much larger clone lies one base from this, so it may be a read error. The same CDR3 is also encoded by other DNA sequences in this sample. The chain employs TRBV27 and TRBJ2-3; D possibly corresponds to TRBD1 (6 bases). The CDR3 is 14 amino acids. Germline-derived CDR1 and CDR2 are MNHEY and SMNVEV (reference sequence). V was clipped by 8 bases and J by 6 bases, with 18 bases between them. This CDR3 is CASPRQGQLDTQYF. CDR3 bases: TGTGCCAGCCCAAGGCAGGGGCAACTGGATACGCAGTATTTT.

This clone is labeled as medium-sized. This chain links TRBV4-1 with TRBJ2-7; 9 nucleotides agree with TRBD1. The CDR3 runs 18 residues. Trimming took 1 base from V and 0 from J; bases not matched to a gene: 10. The germline V gene encodes CDR1 MGHRA and CDR2 YSYEKL. The CDR3 coding sequence is TGCGCCAGCAGCCAAGCTCCCCCGACAGGGGGACACTCCTACGAGCAGTACTTC. It translates to CASSQAPPTGGHSYEQYF.